These T cell receptor beta chains were read from a single sample in a study of CD8+ T cells in alopecia areata. Sequencing used immunoSEQ multiplex PCR; TCRdb keeps in-frame clones, though not all of them. The sample has about 160,000 clones, more than 75% seen once; the top ten hold more than 13%. Sequences were derived from CD8+ T cells sorted from blood, sampled at week 0. The origin of the receptors is a human donor with alopecia areata. Both conserved end residues are part of each CDR3. Each record gives: D gene, clone size, J gene, V gene, CDR3 protein. The D gene is left open where the match is weak. The listing skips clone size in some rows; elsewhere it reads once, few, many or a size class.

-,-,TRBJ2-3,TRBV27,CASSSNFGGPGQGDTQYF
TRBD2,medium-sized,TRBJ2-7,TRBV5-8,CASSYGSGRSYEQYF
TRBD2,-,TRBJ2-1,TRBV10-3,CAIMGLADANEQFF
-,-,TRBJ2-6,TRBV11-2,CASSADLADSGANVLTF
TRBD1,-,TRBJ2-7,TRBV13,CASSPGTGVYHEQYF
TRBD1,-,TRBJ1-4,TRBV29-1,CSVEYGTGDEKLFF
-,-,TRBJ2-7,TRBV2,CASKKRDNSYEQYF
TRBD1,-,TRBJ2-7,TRBV27,CASSFTTGGSYEQYF
TRBD2,-,TRBJ2-7,TRBV11-1,CASSLHAGGTYEQYF
-,-,TRBJ2-3,TRBV7-9,CASSFSDTQYF
-,-,TRBJ2-5,TRBV5-4,CASSLGDAQETQYF
TRBD1,-,TRBJ2-1,TRBV7-2,CASSLRTGAVHEQFF
-,-,TRBJ2-3,TRBV27,CASSLFGSATDTQYF
-,few,TRBJ2-3,TRBV5-5,CASSFPTSPSPNPTDTQYF
-,-,TRBJ2-7,TRBV29-1,CSVVEYPAYEQYF
TRBD2,-,TRBJ2-1,TRBV7-9,CASSPAGDTYNEQFF
TRBD1,-,TRBJ2-6,TRBV18,CASSPTGPGANVLTF
TRBD1,-,TRBJ2-1,TRBV9,CASSGTGGRNEQFF
TRBD2,-,TRBJ2-3,TRBV27,CASRGLAGLIDTQYF
-,once,TRBJ2-5,TRBV9,CASSVSLSGEDQETQYF
-,-,TRBJ2-3,TRBV6-5,CASSYIGIGTDTQYF
-,-,TRBJ2-7,TRBV19,CASSIAGTSSYEQYF
-,-,TRBJ1-1,TRBV19,CASSPRTEKAFF
-,-,TRBJ1-5,TRBV27,CASRMRQSNQPQHF
TRBD2,once,TRBJ2-3,TRBV10-1,CASSEVAGGTDTQYF
-,-,TRBJ2-7,TRBV29-1,CSVEETNRAGEQYF
-,-,TRBJ1-1,TRBV21-1,CASSKKDRGWSRTEAFF
TRBD2,-,TRBJ2-3,TRBV13,CASSPLRGGDSDTQYF
TRBD1,-,TRBJ1-1,TRBV7-9,CASSFPAGRGRRNTEAFF
TRBD1,-,TRBJ2-7,TRBV27,CASSTRDRAEQYF
TRBD1,-,TRBJ1-2,TRBV19,CASSTLDREGYTF
TRBD2,-,TRBJ2-3,TRBV5-4,CASSLAVAGATDTQYF
TRBD2,-,TRBJ2-3,TRBV9,CASSANGLAGGGTDTQYF
-,-,TRBJ2-1,TRBV11-2,CASSLMDNEQFF
-,-,TRBJ1-1,TRBV9,CASSHVGNTEAFF
-,-,TRBJ2-7,TRBV7-9,CASSPASRFYEQYF
-,-,TRBJ1-1,TRBV14,CASSQGGGLAEAFF
-,-,TRBJ1-2,TRBV29-1,CSVEDGYGYTF
-,-,TRBJ1-1,TRBV9,CASSVGSFGEQAFF
TRBD1,-,TRBJ1-2,TRBV29-1,CSVEDLGQGEYGYTF
-,-,TRBJ1-2,TRBV2,CATKVWQGFTNYGYTF
-,-,TRBJ2-7,TRBV10-3,CAISEGSNPYEQYF
-,few,TRBJ2-2,TRBV30,CAWSALTSRGTGELFF
TRBD2,-,TRBJ2-1,TRBV6-6,CASSYSLAGGIDEQFF
-,-,TRBJ2-7,TRBV5-1,CASSLGTAVTYEQYF
TRBD1,-,TRBJ1-2,TRBV5-6,CASTLRDRESVYGYTF
-,-,TRBJ2-1,TRBV4-1,CASSQDAPGYNEQFF
-,-,TRBJ2-1,TRBV29-1,CSFGAGFSNEQFF
-,-,TRBJ2-7,TRBV9,CASSVDQVGTYEQYF
-,-,TRBJ1-2,TRBV7-9,CASSAPLRDGYTF
-,-,TRBJ2-7,TRBV27,CASSHNSDYEQYF
-,few,TRBJ2-1,TRBV6-5,CASSLGNEQFF